The T cell receptor beta chain described here comes from a study of blood T cell repertoires in COVID-19. As originally analysed: Reference gene primer amplification gave estimated nucleated cell counts. Produced via immunoSEQ multiplex PCR; TCRdb's table is partial and in-frame only. V, J and clone size reflect that table, while D and trimming were determined from the DNA. The repertoire holds 200,000 or so clones, with roughly 79% as singletons. The germline V and J ends were trimmed by 1 base and 8 bases, with 10 bases remaining between them. Germline V gene lookup returns CDR1 SGHNT and CDR2 YYREEE (reference sequence). The CDR3 spans 13 residues.

The chain recombines TRBV5-4 with TRBJ2-1; D unclear. The material sequenced was peripheral blood. The clonotype was recovered from a man aged 55 to 69 with active or convalescent COVID-19. The CDR3 sequence: CASSLPSSDEQFF. The CDR3 DNA sequence: TGTGCCAGCAGCTTGCCCTCGAGCGATGAGCAGTTCTTC.